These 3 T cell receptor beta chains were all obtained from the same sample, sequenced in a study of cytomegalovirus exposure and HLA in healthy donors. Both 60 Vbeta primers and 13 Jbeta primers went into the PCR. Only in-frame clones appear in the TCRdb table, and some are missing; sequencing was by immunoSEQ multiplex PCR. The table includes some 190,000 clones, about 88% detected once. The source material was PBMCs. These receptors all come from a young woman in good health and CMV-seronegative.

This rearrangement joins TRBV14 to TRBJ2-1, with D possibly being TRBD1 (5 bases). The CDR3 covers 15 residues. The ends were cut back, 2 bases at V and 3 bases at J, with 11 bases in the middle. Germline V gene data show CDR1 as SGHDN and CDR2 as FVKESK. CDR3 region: CASSQFKTGYNEQFF. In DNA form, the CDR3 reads TGTGCCAGCAGCCAATTCAAAACAGGCTACAATGAGCAGTTCTTC.

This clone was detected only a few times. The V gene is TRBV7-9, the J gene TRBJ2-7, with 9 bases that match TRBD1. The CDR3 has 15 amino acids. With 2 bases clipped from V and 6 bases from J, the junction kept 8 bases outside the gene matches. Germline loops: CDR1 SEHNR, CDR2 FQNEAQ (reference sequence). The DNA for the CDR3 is TGTGCCAGCAGCTTACCCAGGGACAGGGTGTCCGAGCAGTACTTC. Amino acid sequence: CASSLPRDRVSEQYF.

CDR3 DNA sequence: TGTGCCAGCAGTTTATCCCCGGGGTCCTACGAGCAGTACTTC. It translates to CASSLSPGSYEQYF. This chain uses TRBV27 with TRBJ2-7, with D possibly being TRBD2 (5 bases). V was clipped by 0 bases and J by 1 base, with 7 bases between them. Germline V CDR1 and CDR2: MNHEY, SMNVEV (reference sequence). The CDR3 extends over 14 amino acids.